One sample yielded the 17 T cell receptor beta chains listed below, sequenced in a study of OX40 agonist ivuxolimab in advanced cancers. Using immunoSEQ multiplex PCR, the repertoire was profiled, and TCRdb retains in-frame clones only, with some absent. The table lists 53,000 or so clones, roughly 73% of them singletons. Sequenced material: CD4+ or CD8+ T cells sorted from blood, taken in a trial of the OX40 agonist ivuxolimab. The receptor set was obtained from an adult with an advanced solid tumor such as melanoma, head and neck, liver or kidney cancer.

V and J are TRBV25-1 and TRBJ1-3, with D possibly being TRBD1 (5 bases). Germline V lookup: CDR1 MGHDK, CDR2 SYGVNS. The CDR3 covers 16 residues. Trimming removed 4 bases at V and 1 base at J, with 14 bases between. The CDR3 region has the DNA TGTGCCAGCAGTGCACCGTACGAGGGGTCTGGAAACACCATATATTTT. This translates into CASSAPYEGSGNTIYF.

The chain employs TRBV13 and TRBJ2-3, with D possibly being TRBD2 (6 bases). This CDR3 is 16 amino acids long. Germline CDR1 is PRHDT and CDR2 is FYEKMQ (reference sequence). The V end was cut by 4 bases, the J end by 0 bases, with 14 bases between. CDR3 loop: CASSWDFSGSTDTQYF. As DNA, the CDR3 is TGTGCCAGCAGCTGGGACTTTAGCGGTAGCACAGATACGCAGTATTTT.

The chain combines TRBV2 with TRBJ1-4; a possible D gene is TRBD1 (6 bases). V shed 5 bases and J shed 0 bases, with 10 bases lying between them. This CDR3 comprises 15 residues. Per germline, CDR1 SNHLY and CDR2 FYNNEI. CDR3 amino acids: CASSNEGATNEKLFF. DNA for the CDR3: TGTGCCAGCAGTAACGAGGGGGCAACTAATGAAAAACTGTTTTTT.

V usage is TRBV11-2 and J usage is TRBJ2-2; D is unclear. Deletions cut 11 bases from V and 2 bases from J, with 15 bases between. The CDR3 consists of 14 residues. Germline V CDR1 and CDR2: SGHAT, FQNNGV. CDR3 nucleotides: TGTGCCTCCTCGGCCGTCCGCAACACCGGGGAGCTGTTTTTT. Translation gives CASSAVRNTGELFF.

The V gene is TRBV4-1, the J gene TRBJ2-5; D uncertain. The CDR3 sequence is 13 residues long. V gave up 10 bases and J gave up 2 bases, with 14 bases separating them. Per germline, CDR1 MGHRA and CDR2 YSYEKL. CDR3 bases: TGCGCCACCAGTAGATGGAAGCAAGAGACCCAGTACTTC. Its translation: CATSRWKQETQYF.

V gene TRBV29-1 combines with J gene TRBJ1-1, with no clear D. Germline CDR1 SQVTM, CDR2 ANQGSEA. The CDR3 is made up of 12 amino acids. V shed 4 bases and J shed 0 bases, with 6 bases lying between them. This CDR3 reads CSVVRMNTEAFF. The CDR3, as DNA: TGCAGCGTTGTCAGGATGAACACTGAAGCTTTCTTT.

This clone was seen once. This sequence joins TRBV7-2 and TRBJ1-2; D is undetermined. CDR1 is SGHTA and CDR2 is FQGNSA in the germline V gene. This CDR3 is built from 12 residues. The V gene lost 5 bases and the J gene lost 0 bases, with 4 bases spanning the gap. CDR3 loop: CASSQANYGYTF. DNA of the CDR3: TGTGCCAGCAGCCAAGCTAACTATGGCTACACCTTC.

This clone came up once. This sequence joins TRBV7-2 and TRBJ1-3; D might be TRBD1 (6 bases). CDR1 is SGHTA and CDR2 is FQGNSA in the germline V gene. Trimming shortened V by 5 bases and J by 2 bases, and 13 bases separated the two germline ends. The CDR3 totals 15 residues. The CDR3 spells CASSPTRGTGNTIYF. As DNA, the CDR3 is TGTGCCAGCAGCCCCACCAGGGGTACTGGAAACACCATATATTTT. Using reference TRBV7-2 and TRBJ1-3 for the parts outside the CDR3, the full variable domain is GAGVSQSPSNKVTEKGKDVELRCDPISGHTALYWYRQSLGQGLEFLIYFQGNSAPDKSGLPSDRFSAERTGGSVSTLTIQRTQQEDSAVYLCASSPTRGTGNTIYFGEGSWLTVV.

The rearrangement uses TRBV18 and TRBJ1-3; no firm D call. Trimming shortened V by 2 bases and J by 0 bases, and 8 bases separated the two germline ends. The CDR3 length is 15 residues. Germline V gene data show CDR1 as KGHSH and CDR2 as LQKENI. For the CDR3, the DNA is TGTGCCAGCTCACCAGGGTACTCCTCTGGAAACACCATATATTTT. Protein sequence: CASSPGYSSGNTIYF.

J is TRBJ2-3 and V is TRBV29-1, with a weak D call TRBD2 (6 bases). The germline CDR1 and CDR2 sequences are SQVTM and ANQGSEA. CDR3 length: 13 amino acids. Trimming removed 6 bases from V and 3 bases from J, with 13 bases in between. CDR3 bases: TGCAGCGTCGCTCAAGGAGGGACAGATACGCAGTATTTT. The encoded protein is CSVAQGGTDTQYF.

The rearrangement uses TRBV27 and TRBJ1-1; TRBD1 aligns across 7 bases. Losses at the gene ends were 2 bases for V and 5 bases for J; bases not matched to a gene: 5. From germline, CDR1 is MNHEY and CDR2 SMNVEV (reference sequence). The CDR3 runs to 14 residues. The CDR3 DNA follows: TGTGCCAGCAGTTTAAAACAGGGGCGGACTGAAGCTTTCTTT. As protein: CASSLKQGRTEAFF.

There are a few counts of this clone. The chain links TRBV30 to TRBJ2-3, with D possibly being TRBD2 (6 bases). This CDR3 region has 16 residues. CDR1 is GTSNPN, CDR2 SVGIG, per germline (reference sequence). The V end lost 3 bases, the J end lost 4 bases, and 20 bases lay between the germline ends. The CDR3 DNA reads TGTGCCTGGAGAGGGTTTAGCGGAGGAGGGCCAGATACGCAGTATTTT. Translation gives CAWRGFSGGGPDTQYF.

The rearrangement links TRBV2 to TRBJ2-6; D ambiguous. Germline V lookup: CDR1 SNHLY, CDR2 FYNNEI. CDR3 length: 15 amino acids. V lost 6 bases and J 1 base, leaving 10 bases between the germline ends. For the CDR3, the DNA is TGTGCCAGCAGCATTAGAAGTTCTGGGGCCAACGTCCTGACTTTC. Its protein product is CASSIRSSGANVLTF.

The chain has TRBV30 and TRBJ1-4, with D unclear. The CDR3 has 14 residues. V dropped 0 bases and J dropped 5 bases, with 10 bases sitting between them. The germline gives CDR1 GTSNPN, CDR2 SVGIG (reference sequence). CDR3 sequence: CAWSVRVGNEKLFF. Written as DNA, the CDR3 is TGTGCCTGGAGTGTACGTGTCGGAAATGAAAAACTGTTTTTT.

V usage is TRBV7-2 and J usage is TRBJ1-2; D uncertain. Per germline, CDR1 SGHTA and CDR2 FQGNSA. Trimming cost V 2 bases and J 2 bases, with 12 bases left between them. This CDR3 is 15 amino acids long. CDR3 amino acids: CASSLSPQTNYGYTF. The CDR3 DNA reads as TGTGCCAGCAGCTTAAGTCCGCAGACAAACTATGGCTACACCTTC.

This chain joins TRBV27 and TRBJ1-1, with no clear D. V lost 5 bases and J lost 1, with 5 bases in between. Germline V gives CDR1 MNHEY, CDR2 SMNVEV (reference sequence). CDR3 size: 12 residues. CDR3 in amino acids: CASSHQNTEAFF. CDR3 nucleotide sequence: TGTGCCAGCAGTCATCAGAACACTGAAGCTTTCTTT.

A single count supports this clone. V usage is TRBV6-6 and J usage is TRBJ1-1; no reliable D call. Trimming removed 4 bases from V and 11 bases from J, with 11 bases in between. Germline V lookup: CDR1 MNHNY, CDR2 SVGAGI (reference sequence). CDR3 length: 11 residues. The CDR3 here is CASSSPLRAFF. CDR3 DNA: TGTGCCAGCAGTTCCCCCCTTAGGGCTTTCTTT.